This T cell receptor beta chain was sequenced for a study of T cells in Graves' hyperthyroidism and ophthalmopathy. It was RNA transcripts that yielded the amplified TCR beta CDR3 regions. The HTBI primer set served for first-round RT-PCR of the TCR CDR3. From the multiplex PCR reads, TCRdb called clonotypes with MiXCR, one entry per CDR3 protein. The sample has about 340,000 distinct CDR3 sequences; 18% are singletons. This clonotype was recorded at least ten times. V lost 9 bases, J lost 8 bases, and 9 bases stayed unmatched. The CDR3 extends over 13 amino acids. Germline loops: CDR1 ENHRY, CDR2 SYGVKD.

The specimen sequenced was blood. This chain connects TRBV10-3 to TRBJ2-1, with 8 positions matching TRBD2. The clonotype originates from a woman aged 50 to 65 with Graves' hyperthyroidism. Here the CDR3 reads CAISRGGLDEQFF. CDR3 sequence (DNA): TGTGCCATTTCCCGGGGGGGCCTGGATGAGCAGTTCTTC.